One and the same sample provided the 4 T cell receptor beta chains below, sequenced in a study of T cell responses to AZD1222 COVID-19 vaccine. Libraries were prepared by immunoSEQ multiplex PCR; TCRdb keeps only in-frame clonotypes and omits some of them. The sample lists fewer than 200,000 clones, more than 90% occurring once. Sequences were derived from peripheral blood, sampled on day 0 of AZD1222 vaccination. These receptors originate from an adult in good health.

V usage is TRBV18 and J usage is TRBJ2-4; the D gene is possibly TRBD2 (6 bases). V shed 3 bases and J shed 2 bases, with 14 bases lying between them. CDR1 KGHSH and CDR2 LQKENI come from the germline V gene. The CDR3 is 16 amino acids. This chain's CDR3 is CASSPLASLTKNIQYF. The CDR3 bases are TGTGCCAGCTCACCCCTAGCGAGTTTAACCAAAAACATTCAGTACTTC.

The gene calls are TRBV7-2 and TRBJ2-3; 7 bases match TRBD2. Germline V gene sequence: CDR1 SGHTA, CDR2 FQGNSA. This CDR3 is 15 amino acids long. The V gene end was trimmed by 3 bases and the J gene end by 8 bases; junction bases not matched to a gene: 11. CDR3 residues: CASSFNSGGGTTQYF. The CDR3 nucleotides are TGTGCCAGCAGCTTCAACAGTGGGGGGGGGACTACGCAGTATTTT.

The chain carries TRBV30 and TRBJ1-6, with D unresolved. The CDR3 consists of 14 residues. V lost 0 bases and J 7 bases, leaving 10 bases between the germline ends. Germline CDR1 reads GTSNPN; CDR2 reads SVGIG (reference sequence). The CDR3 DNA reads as TGTGCCTGGAGTGTACTTGGAGGGAATTCACCCCTCCACTTT. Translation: CAWSVLGGNSPLHF.

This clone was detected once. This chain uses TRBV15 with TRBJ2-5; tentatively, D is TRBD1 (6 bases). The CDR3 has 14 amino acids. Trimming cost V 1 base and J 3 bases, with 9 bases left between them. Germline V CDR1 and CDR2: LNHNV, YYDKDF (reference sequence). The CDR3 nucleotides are TGTGCCACCAGCAGAGGACACAGGGAAGAGACCCAGTACTTC. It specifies CATSRGHREETQYF.